This T cell receptor (beta chain) was sequenced in a study of T-cell reconstitution after alpha-beta-depleted transplantation in children. Preparation of the TCRbeta library used unique molecular identifiers. TCRdb reprocessed the PCR reads with MiXCR, giving one entry per CDR3 protein. The profile covers 250,000 to 400,000 distinct CDR3 sequences, with 20% to 30% appearing a single time and 9.5% to 13% taken by the ten largest. There are a few counts of this clonotype. Its specificity is unknown. Whole-study results and caveats: T cells produced anew were the main source of T-cell counts and diversity one year after transplant. The origin of alpha-beta T cells about two months after transplant was reportedly several hundred expanded graft clones. The origin of high day-60 TCRbeta diversity in some patients lay in surviving recipient T cells and thymic progenitors.

The CDR3 spans 15 residues. J lost 7 bases, V lost 2 bases, and 9 bases had no gene match. Germline V gene sequence: CDR1 SGHRS, CDR2 YFSETQ. The material sequenced was PBMCs, mostly from graft donor cells, taken 180 days after TCRalphabeta/CD19-depleted stem cell transplant. The sequence was obtained from a male patient younger than 18 who had a stem cell transplant for acute lymphoblastic leukemia, so the T cells may come from the graft donor. This chain connects TRBV5-1 to TRBJ2-1, with TRBD2 identical over 7 bases. The DNA of the CDR3 is TGCGCCAGCAGCTTTCAGGGAGGGGCGGTTAATGAGCAGTTCTTC. It codes for CASSFQGGAVNEQFF. The entire variable domain, with the rest obtained from reference TRBV5-1 and TRBJ2-1, is as follows: KAGVTQTPRYLIKTRGQQVTLSCSPISGHRSVSWYQQTPGQGLQFLFEYFSETQRNKGNFPGRFSGRQFSNSRSEMNVSTLELGDSALYLCASSFQGGAVNEQFFGPGTRLTVL.